This T cell receptor (beta chain) was profiled in a study of immune heterogeneity within non-small cell lung tumors. This CDR3 comprises 14 residues. V lost 2 bases, J lost 6 bases, and 11 bases lay in between. Germline-derived CDR1 and CDR2 are KGHSH and LQKENI. For each sample, template was about 550 ng of bulk tumor genomic DNA. Several biopsies per primary tumor, spaced far apart, were taken during surgery. Curative surgery was undertaken by patients, who had untreated, newly diagnosed non-small cell lung cancer. Multiplex PCR relied on 32 V and 13 J primers to amplify TCR beta CDR3. Using its own MiXCR run on the multiplex PCR reads, TCRdb lists one record per CDR3 protein. The sample carries under 1,500 distinct CDR3 sequences, roughly 32% recorded once.

The sequence came from a man in his 60s with non-small cell lung cancer. Input material: lung tumor tissue. The chain uses TRBV18 and TRBJ2-4; D assignment may be TRBD1 or TRBD2 (6 bases each). The CDR3 is CASSPEGGGNIQYF. The DNA for the CDR3 is TGTGCCAGCTCACCAGAGGGGGGTGGAAACATTCAGTACTTC.